This record covers a single T cell receptor (beta chain). Sequencing was performed with immunoSEQ multiplex PCR; in TCRdb, only in-frame clones are kept and a portion is missing. This sample has 89,000 or so clones, with roughly nine tenths found just once. These data come from a study of T cell changes during pregnancy in multiple sclerosis. CDR1 and CDR2 (germline): SGHRS, YFSETQ. CDR3 length: 14 residues. The V gene end was trimmed by 3 bases and the J gene end by 7 bases; junction bases not matched to a gene: 4. This TCR was sampled from a female donor in good health, serving as a control in a pregnancy study. Some clones in this sample may be carry-over from other donors' samples. This chain connects TRBV5-1 to TRBJ1-6; 7 nucleotides line up with TRBD1. This sample comprised PBMCs, obtained in the first trimester of pregnancy. This CDR3 is CASSSRDSNSPLHF. The CDR3 DNA follows: TGCGCCAGCAGCTCACGGGACAGCAATTCACCCCTCCACTTT.